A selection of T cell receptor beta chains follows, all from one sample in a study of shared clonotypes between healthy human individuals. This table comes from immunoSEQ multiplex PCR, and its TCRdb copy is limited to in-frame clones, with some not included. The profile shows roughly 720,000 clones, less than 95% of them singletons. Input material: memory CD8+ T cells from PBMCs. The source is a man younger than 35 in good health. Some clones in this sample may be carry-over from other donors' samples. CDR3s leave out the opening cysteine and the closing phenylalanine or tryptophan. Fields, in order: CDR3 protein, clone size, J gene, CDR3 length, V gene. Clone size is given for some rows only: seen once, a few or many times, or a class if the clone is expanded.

ASSLMGSTGEGTEAF,NA,TRBJ1-1,15,TRBV7-3
ASSVRDRSYEQY,NA,TRBJ2-7,12,TRBV5-4
ASSSRGDSEQY,NA,TRBJ2-7,11,TRBV6-6
ASSFTGGGYEQY,NA,TRBJ2-7,12,TRBV28
ASSLSWREGYNEQF,NA,TRBJ2-1,14,TRBV7-3
ASRGGYGYT,NA,TRBJ1-2,9,TRBV25-1
ASRLGYNEQF,NA,TRBJ2-1,10,TRBV27
ASRRTGRDQPQH,NA,TRBJ1-5,12,TRBV6-4
ASRETGSNQPQH,once,TRBJ1-5,12,TRBV19
ASSAPYHETQY,NA,TRBJ2-5,11,TRBV9
ASSPDPGANTEAF,NA,TRBJ1-1,13,TRBV5-1
ASSLVGEVSYEQY,few,TRBJ2-7,13,TRBV7-4
AWSSWGLNTEAF,NA,TRBJ1-1,12,TRBV30
ASSHNPPTGGTKTQY,NA,TRBJ2-5,15,TRBV7-9
ASSEQGLAGVYGELF,NA,TRBJ2-2,15,TRBV9
AISSGGEDWNTEAF,NA,TRBJ1-1,14,TRBV10-3
ATKTGRGYT,NA,TRBJ1-2,9,TRBV6-5
AWSVGGWNEQF,NA,TRBJ2-1,11,TRBV30
ASGTVNYEQY,NA,TRBJ2-7,10,TRBV28
ATSTGAAISPLH,NA,TRBJ1-6,12,TRBV10-3
AISESQGGGISAF,NA,TRBJ1-1,13,TRBV10-3
ASSVDGLAGYNEQF,NA,TRBJ2-1,14,TRBV9
ASSPRDLAIQETQY,NA,TRBJ2-5,14,TRBV19
ASSIDSGEWTQH,NA,TRBJ1-5,12,TRBV11-2
ASSELGLAGGISYEQY,NA,TRBJ2-7,16,TRBV2
ASSLLEGEALGYT,NA,TRBJ1-2,13,TRBV11-2
ASREADNEQF,NA,TRBJ2-1,10,TRBV2